This TCR beta chain was recovered during a study of control samples from healthy donors and cancer patients (dated by TCRdb to the early 2020s). Libraries came from the immunoSEQ multiplex PCR assay. Entries here come from immuneACCESS through TCRdb and include only in-frame sequences with V and J called. Some clones fail to appear in such tables; in the studies checked, an unresolved V gene covers under half of the shortfall, and the cause of the remainder is unknown. Within this sample are approximately 110,000 clones, with about 83% of them counted one time only. The leading ten clones occupy roughly 13% of the sample. Per the germline V gene, MNHEY is the CDR1 and SVGEGT is the CDR2. Taken from cysteine to phenylalanine, the CDR3 has 19 residues. Only the CDR3 portion is preserved as DNA: 57 bases, with reading frame beginning at the first base. V and J lose 5 bases and 2 bases, and a span of 25 bases separates them.

Details on this clone: Its antigen is not yet known. Per-base quality was not reported, and no clone a single base away is much larger than it.

This TCR came from a woman aged 50 to 60 in good health. The chain couples TRBV6-2 or TRBV6-3 to TRBJ2-4; the D segment may tentatively be TRBD1 or TRBD2, each giving 5 matched bases. Sequenced: blood. The DNA sequence follows: TGTGCCAGCAGTAAACACTTCGGGACCTTAATATTCACCAAAAACATTCAGTACTTC. The translation is CASSKHFGTLIFTKNIQYF.